These T cell receptor beta chains were read from a single sample in a study of control samples from healthy donors and cancer patients. The repertoire was sequenced with immunoSEQ multiplex PCR; TCRdb's copy has only in-frame clones and lacks some. The sample includes about 140,000 clones, roughly 89% seen only once; the top ten take more than 6.5%. Sequenced: blood. These TCRs come from a man between 18 and 35 years old in good health. The CDR3 runs from the conserved cysteine through the conserved F or W. Fields, in order: V gene, clone size, D gene, J gene, CDR3 protein, CDR3 DNA. A D gene is named only where the DNA matches it firmly. Size tells how often a clone was seen (once, few, many) or the class of an expanded clone, and some rows leave it out.

v_gene: TRBV19
abundance: -
d_gene: TRBD1
j_gene: TRBJ1-2
CDR3aa: CATTGTGEGYGYTF
CDR3nt: TGTGCCACCACCGGGACAGGGGAGGGCTATGGCTACACCTTC

v_gene: TRBV25-1
abundance: -
d_gene: -
j_gene: TRBJ2-5
CDR3aa: CASSEKSGIQETQYF
CDR3nt: TGTGCCAGCAGTGAGAAATCGGGTATTCAAGAGACCCAGTACTTC

v_gene: TRBV7-9
abundance: -
d_gene: -
j_gene: TRBJ1-6
CDR3aa: CASRDRDINNSPLHF
CDR3nt: TGTGCCAGCAGGGACCGGGACATCAATAATTCACCCCTCCACTTT

v_gene: TRBV2
abundance: -
d_gene: -
j_gene: TRBJ1-6
CDR3aa: CASSGEGTENSPLHF
CDR3nt: TGTGCCAGCAGCGGGGAGGGGACTGAAAATTCACCCCTCCACTTT

v_gene: TRBV2
abundance: -
d_gene: -
j_gene: TRBJ1-4
CDR3aa: CASTTQGTTNEKLFF
CDR3nt: TGTGCCAGCACCACCCAGGGGACAACTAATGAAAAACTGTTTTTT

v_gene: TRBV24-1
abundance: -
d_gene: -
j_gene: TRBJ2-1
CDR3aa: CATSDPDRSSYNEQFF
CDR3nt: TGTGCCACCAGTGATCCCGACAGGAGCTCCTACAATGAGCAGTTCTTC

v_gene: TRBV5-1
abundance: once
d_gene: TRBD2
j_gene: TRBJ2-5
CDR3aa: CASSPERGRETQYF
CDR3nt: TGCGCCAGCAGCCCAGAGCGGGGCCGGGAGACCCAGTACTTC

v_gene: TRBV5-1
abundance: once
d_gene: TRBD1
j_gene: TRBJ1-2
CDR3aa: CASRSTGGEHGYTF
CDR3nt: TGCGCCAGCAGGTCAACAGGGGGCGAACATGGCTACACCTTC

v_gene: TRBV19
abundance: -
d_gene: -
j_gene: TRBJ2-6
CDR3aa: CASSTSFGPGANVLTF
CDR3nt: TGTGCCAGTAGTACCTCCTTTGGGCCCGGGGCCAACGTCCTGACTTTC

v_gene: TRBV6-5
abundance: -
d_gene: TRBD2
j_gene: TRBJ2-1
CDR3aa: CASTPSGVYNEQFF
CDR3nt: TGTGCCAGCACGCCTAGCGGGGTTTACAATGAGCAGTTCTTC